This record concerns one TCR beta chain sequence. Its cognate antigen is unknown. Only in-frame clones appear in the TCRdb table, and some are missing; sequencing was by immunoSEQ multiplex PCR. The data show about 41,000 clones, with around nine tenths seen just once and 35% to 40% held by the top ten. This sample stems from a study of OX40 agonist ivuxolimab in advanced cancers. Background on the study: In this cohort, patients received ivuxolimab, an agonistic anti-OX40 (CD134) antibody. In this trial design, patients received ivuxolimab intravenously at 0.01 to 10 mg/kg every 2 weeks. Aged roughly 23 to 90 with a mean of approximately 57 years, they were approximately 79% male. Study findings and constraints: Some of the lowest clonal expansion was seen in partial responders at 0.1-3.0 mg/kg.

The CDR3 runs 13 residues. V was trimmed by 5 bases and J by 4 bases, leaving 11 bases between them. In germline, CDR1 is KGHSH, CDR2 LQKENI. This rearrangement joins TRBV18 to TRBJ1-1; the D gene is possibly TRBD1 (6 bases). The source of this sequence is an adult with an advanced solid tumor such as melanoma, head and neck, liver or kidney cancer. The sequencing used CD4+ or CD8+ T cells sorted from blood, collected in a trial of the OX40 agonist ivuxolimab. CDR3 DNA sequence: TGTGCCAGCTCATCCAGGGGCGGCACTGAAGCTTTCTTT. Protein product: CASSSRGGTEAFF.